The rows below give T cell receptor beta chains drawn from one sample of a study of blood T cell repertoires in COVID-19. Profiling relied on immunoSEQ multiplex PCR, and the TCRdb table lists in-frame clones only, not all of them. The profile covers more than 100,000 clones, with about 88% appearing a single time and roughly 6.2% taken by the ten largest. Input material: peripheral blood. The receptors derive from a human donor in a cohort sampled during active COVID-19. Both conserved end residues are part of each CDR3. Fields, in order: V gene, J gene, D gene, clone size, CDR3 DNA, CDR3 protein. D genes are given only for firm matches. The size entry is marked missing in some rows and otherwise reads once, few, many or a size class.

v_call: TRBV27
j_call: TRBJ2-7
d_call: -
clone_size: -
cdr3_nt: TGTGCCAGCAGATTTGACAGGACCCAGGAGCAGTACTTC
cdr3_aa: CASRFDRTQEQYF

v_call: TRBV28
j_call: TRBJ1-2
d_call: -
clone_size: -
cdr3_nt: TGTGCCAGCAGCCCGACCGGGACATCTAACTATGGCTACACCTTC
cdr3_aa: CASSPTGTSNYGYTF

v_call: TRBV30
j_call: TRBJ2-5
d_call: TRBD1
clone_size: few
cdr3_nt: TGTGCCTGGAGTGTGAGGGGGCTGGAGACCCAGTACTTC
cdr3_aa: CAWSVRGLETQYF

v_call: TRBV9
j_call: TRBJ2-1
d_call: -
clone_size: few
cdr3_nt: TGTGCCAGCAGCGTAACCGAGAGCTCCTACAATGAGCAGTTCTTC
cdr3_aa: CASSVTESSYNEQFF

v_call: TRBV6-5
j_call: TRBJ2-7
d_call: TRBD1
clone_size: few
cdr3_nt: TGTGCCAGTTCTACGGGACAGGGGGCCCTCGAGCAGTACTTC
cdr3_aa: CASSTGQGALEQYF

v_call: TRBV5-1
j_call: TRBJ2-1
d_call: TRBD2
clone_size: -
cdr3_nt: TGCGCCAGCAGCTTGGACTCGGCTAGCGGGCCCCTGGGCAATGAGCAGTTCTTC
cdr3_aa: CASSLDSASGPLGNEQFF

v_call: TRBV18
j_call: TRBJ2-7
d_call: -
clone_size: -
cdr3_nt: TGTGCCAGCTCACCACCGGGAAGGGGGGGATCCTACGAGCAGTACTTC
cdr3_aa: CASSPPGRGGSYEQYF

v_call: TRBV5-1
j_call: TRBJ2-7
d_call: TRBD1
clone_size: -
cdr3_nt: TGCGCCAGCAGCCCTCAGGCGGGACAGGTTAACGACGAGCAGTACTTC
cdr3_aa: CASSPQAGQVNDEQYF

v_call: TRBV7-3
j_call: TRBJ2-1
d_call: -
clone_size: -
cdr3_nt: TGTGCCAGCAGCTTACGGGACATCTCCTACAATGAGCAGTTCTTC
cdr3_aa: CASSLRDISYNEQFF

v_call: TRBV30
j_call: TRBJ1-1
d_call: -
clone_size: -
cdr3_nt: TGTGCCTGGAGTCATAACACTGAAGCTTTCTTT
cdr3_aa: CAWSHNTEAFF

v_call: TRBV7-6
j_call: TRBJ2-2
d_call: TRBD2
clone_size: -
cdr3_nt: TGTGCCAGCAGCTTAGGCTCGGGGACTAGCGGGAGGACCGGGGAGCTGTTTTTT
cdr3_aa: CASSLGSGTSGRTGELFF

v_call: TRBV5-5
j_call: TRBJ2-2
d_call: -
clone_size: -
cdr3_nt: TGTGCCAGCAGCTTGGACAGTTGGAACACCGGGGAGCTGTTTTTT
cdr3_aa: CASSLDSWNTGELFF

v_call: TRBV28
j_call: TRBJ2-1
d_call: TRBD2
clone_size: once
cdr3_nt: TGTGCCAGCAGTGGCTTAGCGGGAGTTGAAAATGAGCAGTTCTTC
cdr3_aa: CASSGLAGVENEQFF

v_call: TRBV28
j_call: TRBJ1-2
d_call: -
clone_size: once
cdr3_nt: TGTGCCAGCAGTTTACTGACCGACAGAATCCCTGGCTACACCTTC
cdr3_aa: CASSLLTDRIPGYTF

v_call: TRBV30
j_call: TRBJ1-1
d_call: -
clone_size: -
cdr3_nt: TGTGCCTGGAGTGGACAGGTTGAAGCTTTCTTT
cdr3_aa: CAWSGQVEAFF

v_call: TRBV6-5
j_call: TRBJ1-5
d_call: -
clone_size: -
cdr3_nt: TGTGCCAGCAGACCCCCGGGTAGTAGCAATCAGCCCCAGCATTTT
cdr3_aa: CASRPPGSSNQPQHF

v_call: TRBV6-5
j_call: TRBJ2-3
d_call: TRBD1
clone_size: few
cdr3_nt: TGTGCCAGCAGTTACTCGGGGACAGGGAGCACAGATACGCAGTATTTT
cdr3_aa: CASSYSGTGSTDTQYF

v_call: TRBV30
j_call: TRBJ1-1
d_call: -
clone_size: -
cdr3_nt: TGTGCCTGGAGTGTACGGGGGGGCTCTGAAGCTTTCTTT
cdr3_aa: CAWSVRGGSEAFF

v_call: TRBV18
j_call: TRBJ2-7
d_call: TRBD1
clone_size: -
cdr3_nt: TGTGCCAGCTCACCACCCCGGGACAGGCCCTACGAGCAGTACTTC
cdr3_aa: CASSPPRDRPYEQYF

v_call: TRBV4-2
j_call: TRBJ2-1
d_call: TRBD1
clone_size: few
cdr3_nt: TGTGCCAGCAGCCAAGATAGGGGACAGGGGGCTAATGAGCAGTTCTTC
cdr3_aa: CASSQDRGQGANEQFF

v_call: TRBV18
j_call: TRBJ2-1
d_call: -
clone_size: -
cdr3_nt: TGTGCCAGCTCACCTATAGCGGAGAGCTCCTACAATGAGCAGTTCTTC
cdr3_aa: CASSPIAESSYNEQFF

v_call: TRBV9
j_call: TRBJ2-7
d_call: TRBD2
clone_size: -
cdr3_nt: TGTGCCAGCAGCGGGACTAGCGGGGGGGACGAGCAGTACTTC
cdr3_aa: CASSGTSGGDEQYF

v_call: TRBV20-1
j_call: TRBJ2-2
d_call: TRBD2
clone_size: -
cdr3_nt: TGCAGTGCTAGTCGAGCGGGAGGGCCGTACACCGGGGAGCTGTTTTTT
cdr3_aa: CSASRAGGPYTGELFF

v_call: TRBV6-6
j_call: TRBJ1-5
d_call: -
clone_size: -
cdr3_nt: TGTGCCAGCAGTTACTCGTTAGCGGCACAGCCCCAGCATTTT
cdr3_aa: CASSYSLAAQPQHF

v_call: TRBV11-2
j_call: TRBJ2-7
d_call: -
clone_size: -
cdr3_nt: TGTGCCAGCACACTGGGGGGGCCCCGGGGGGAGCAGTACTTC
cdr3_aa: CASTLGGPRGEQYF

v_call: TRBV5-6
j_call: TRBJ2-1
d_call: TRBD1
clone_size: -
cdr3_nt: TGTGCCAGCAGCTTGGGTCCGACAGGGGGCGATTACAATGAGCAGTTCTTC
cdr3_aa: CASSLGPTGGDYNEQFF

v_call: TRBV2
j_call: TRBJ2-5
d_call: TRBD2
clone_size: -
cdr3_nt: TGTGCCACTAAGGGCGGGGGGTTGGACCAGTACTTC
cdr3_aa: CATKGGGLDQYF

v_call: TRBV6-6
j_call: TRBJ1-2
d_call: TRBD1
clone_size: -
cdr3_nt: TGTGCCAGCAGTTACACGACAGGGGGCCACTATGGCTACACCTTC
cdr3_aa: CASSYTTGGHYGYTF

v_call: TRBV5-5
j_call: TRBJ1-5
d_call: TRBD1
clone_size: once
cdr3_nt: TGTGCCAGCAGCTTGGACAGGGGGCAGCCGAACCAAAATCAGCCCCAGCATTTT
cdr3_aa: CASSLDRGQPNQNQPQHF

v_call: TRBV7-9
j_call: TRBJ2-5
d_call: -
clone_size: -
cdr3_nt: TGTGCCAGCAGCTTAGAAGGGTTTACGGGAATAGAGACCCAGTACTTC
cdr3_aa: CASSLEGFTGIETQYF

v_call: TRBV5-4
j_call: TRBJ2-2
d_call: TRBD1
clone_size: -
cdr3_nt: TGTGCCAGCAGTTTCCCCGGGACAGGGGGCGTGATATCGAACACCGGGGAGCTGTTTTTT
cdr3_aa: CASSFPGTGGVISNTGELFF

v_call: TRBV15
j_call: TRBJ1-1
d_call: -
clone_size: -
cdr3_nt: TGTGCCACCAGCAGTGGCGGGGGATTGAACACTGAAGCTTTCTTT
cdr3_aa: CATSSGGGLNTEAFF

v_call: TRBV5-1
j_call: TRBJ1-2
d_call: -
clone_size: -
cdr3_nt: TGCGCCAGCAGCTTGGCTACAGGGAGCGATGGCTACACCTTC
cdr3_aa: CASSLATGSDGYTF

v_call: TRBV3-1/TRBV3-2
j_call: TRBJ1-5
d_call: TRBD1
clone_size: -
cdr3_nt: TGTGCCAGCAGCCAAGAAACAGGGGGTGGCAATCAGCCCCAGCATTTT
cdr3_aa: CASSQETGGGNQPQHF

v_call: TRBV19
j_call: TRBJ2-3
d_call: TRBD2
clone_size: -
cdr3_nt: TGTGCCAGTAGACTCAAAGCGGGAGGGAGCACAGATACGCAGTATTTT
cdr3_aa: CASRLKAGGSTDTQYF

v_call: TRBV27
j_call: TRBJ2-7
d_call: TRBD1
clone_size: once
cdr3_nt: TGTGCCAGCAGTTCCCCGACAGGGGGTACGGAGGAGCAGTACTTC
cdr3_aa: CASSSPTGGTEEQYF

v_call: TRBV13
j_call: TRBJ1-2
d_call: -
clone_size: -
cdr3_nt: TGTGCCAGCAGCTTAGACACCTTGTCAAACGGCTACACCTTC
cdr3_aa: CASSLDTLSNGYTF

v_call: TRBV7-3
j_call: TRBJ2-2
d_call: TRBD1
clone_size: -
cdr3_nt: TGTGCCAGCAGTTCCTTGGGACAGGGATCCGGGGAGCTGTTTTTT
cdr3_aa: CASSSLGQGSGELFF

v_call: TRBV3-1/TRBV3-2
j_call: TRBJ1-5
d_call: TRBD1
clone_size: -
cdr3_nt: TGTGCCAGCAGCCCGACCCCGACAGGGACAAGCAATCAGCCCCAGCATTTT
cdr3_aa: CASSPTPTGTSNQPQHF

v_call: TRBV3-1/TRBV3-2
j_call: TRBJ2-3
d_call: -
clone_size: -
cdr3_nt: TGTGCCAGCAGTTACGACAAACAGGGCGGTACGCAGTATTTT
cdr3_aa: CASSYDKQGGTQYF

v_call: TRBV28
j_call: TRBJ2-1
d_call: TRBD1
clone_size: -
cdr3_nt: TGTGCCAGCAGCTCGGACAGGGGGCATGAGCAGTTCTTC
cdr3_aa: CASSSDRGHEQFF

v_call: TRBV18
j_call: TRBJ2-7
d_call: TRBD1
clone_size: -
cdr3_nt: TGTGCCAGCTCACCCTCGACAGGGCCGGGCGAGCAGTACTTC
cdr3_aa: CASSPSTGPGEQYF

v_call: TRBV30
j_call: TRBJ1-5
d_call: -
clone_size: few
cdr3_nt: TGTGCCTGGAGTGCAGGGGACGGAGTAAATCAGCCCCAGCATTTT
cdr3_aa: CAWSAGDGVNQPQHF

v_call: TRBV19
j_call: TRBJ2-3
d_call: -
clone_size: few
cdr3_nt: TGTGCCAGAAACGGGGGATCGACAGCGCCCGGCACAGATACGCAGTATTTT
cdr3_aa: CARNGGSTAPGTDTQYF

v_call: TRBV29-1
j_call: TRBJ2-5
d_call: -
clone_size: -
cdr3_nt: TGCAGCGTTCTAACAGGCTTAGAGGAGACCCAGTACTTC
cdr3_aa: CSVLTGLEETQYF

v_call: TRBV12-3/TRBV12-4
j_call: TRBJ1-6
d_call: -
clone_size: -
cdr3_nt: TGTGCCAGCAGTACAGGGTCACCCCTCCACTTT
cdr3_aa: CASSTGSPLHF

v_call: TRBV5-4
j_call: TRBJ2-1
d_call: TRBD2
clone_size: -
cdr3_nt: TGTGCCAGCAGCTTGCCCCATGGGGGGGGCAATGAGCAGTTCTTC
cdr3_aa: CASSLPHGGGNEQFF

v_call: TRBV28
j_call: TRBJ1-3
d_call: -
clone_size: -
cdr3_nt: TGTGCCAGCAGTGCCGGGGGGGGGAAAGGAAACACCATATATTTT
cdr3_aa: CASSAGGGKGNTIYF

v_call: TRBV5-1
j_call: TRBJ2-3
d_call: -
clone_size: -
cdr3_nt: TGCGCCAGCAGCTTACCCGGAGGGACAGACTACACAGATACGCAGTATTTT
cdr3_aa: CASSLPGGTDYTDTQYF

v_call: TRBV11-3
j_call: TRBJ2-5
d_call: TRBD2
clone_size: -
cdr3_nt: TGTGCCAGCAGCCCGGGACTAGCGGGACGAGAGACCCAGTACTTC
cdr3_aa: CASSPGLAGRETQYF

v_call: TRBV28
j_call: TRBJ1-2
d_call: -
clone_size: few
cdr3_nt: TGTGCCAGCAGGTCGGGAAACTATGGCTACACCTTC
cdr3_aa: CASRSGNYGYTF

v_call: TRBV11-3
j_call: TRBJ1-6
d_call: TRBD1
clone_size: -
cdr3_nt: TGTGCCAGCAGCCCAGCGACAGGGCCTAATTCACCCCTCCACTTT
cdr3_aa: CASSPATGPNSPLHF

v_call: TRBV5-4
j_call: TRBJ2-1
d_call: -
clone_size: once
cdr3_nt: TGTGCCAGCAGCTCGCGGACGGGCGGGGACGAGCAGTTCTTC
cdr3_aa: CASSSRTGGDEQFF

v_call: TRBV11-2
j_call: TRBJ2-1
d_call: TRBD2
clone_size: once
cdr3_nt: TGTGCCAGCAGCTTAGAGGGACTAGCGGGAAGGGAGCAGTTCTTC
cdr3_aa: CASSLEGLAGREQFF

v_call: TRBV30
j_call: TRBJ2-5
d_call: -
clone_size: -
cdr3_nt: TGTGCCTGGAGTGTTTCCAGGGCCGAGACCCAGTACTTC
cdr3_aa: CAWSVSRAETQYF